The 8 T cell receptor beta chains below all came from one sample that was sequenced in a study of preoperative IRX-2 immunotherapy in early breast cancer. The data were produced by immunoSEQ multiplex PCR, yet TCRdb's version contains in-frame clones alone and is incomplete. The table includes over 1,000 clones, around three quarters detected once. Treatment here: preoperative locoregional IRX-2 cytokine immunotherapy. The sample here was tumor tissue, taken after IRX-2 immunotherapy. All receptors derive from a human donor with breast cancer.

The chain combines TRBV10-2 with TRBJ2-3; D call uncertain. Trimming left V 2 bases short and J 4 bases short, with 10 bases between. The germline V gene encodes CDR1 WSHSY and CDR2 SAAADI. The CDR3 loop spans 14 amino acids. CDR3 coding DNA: TGCGCCAGCAGTGAGAGAAGAGACTCAGATACGCAGTATTTT. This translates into CASSERRDSDTQYF.

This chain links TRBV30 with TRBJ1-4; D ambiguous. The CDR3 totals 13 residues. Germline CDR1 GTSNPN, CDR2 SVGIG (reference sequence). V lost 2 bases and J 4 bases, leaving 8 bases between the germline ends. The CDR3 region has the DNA TGTGCCTGGAGTAAGGGCAATAATGAAAAACTGTTTTTT. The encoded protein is CAWSKGNNEKLFF.

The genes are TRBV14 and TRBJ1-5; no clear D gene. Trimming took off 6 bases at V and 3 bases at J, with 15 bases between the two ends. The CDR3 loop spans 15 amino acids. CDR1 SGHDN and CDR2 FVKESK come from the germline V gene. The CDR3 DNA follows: TGTGCCAGCAGGGAAGGCGGGCAGCTCAATCAGCCCCAGCATTTT. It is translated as CASREGGQLNQPQHF.

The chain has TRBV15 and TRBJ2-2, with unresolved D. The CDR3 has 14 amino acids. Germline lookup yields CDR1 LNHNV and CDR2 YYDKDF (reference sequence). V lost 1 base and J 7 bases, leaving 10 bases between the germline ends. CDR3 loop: CATSRGHLGGELFF. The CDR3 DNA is TGTGCCACCAGCAGAGGACACTTAGGCGGGGAGCTGTTTTTT.

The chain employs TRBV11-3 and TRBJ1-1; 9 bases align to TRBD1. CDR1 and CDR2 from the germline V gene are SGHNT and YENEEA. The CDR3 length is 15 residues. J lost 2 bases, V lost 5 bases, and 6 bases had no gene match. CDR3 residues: CASSAPGQGNTEAFF. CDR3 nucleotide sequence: TGTGCCAGCAGCGCCCCGGGACAGGGTAACACTGAAGCTTTCTTT.

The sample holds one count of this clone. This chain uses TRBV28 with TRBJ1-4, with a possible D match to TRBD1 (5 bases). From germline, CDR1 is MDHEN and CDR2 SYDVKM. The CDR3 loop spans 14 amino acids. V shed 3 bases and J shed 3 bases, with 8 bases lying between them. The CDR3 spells CASSFVQANEKLFF. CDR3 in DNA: TGTGCCAGCAGTTTCGTACAGGCTAATGAAAAACTGTTTTTT. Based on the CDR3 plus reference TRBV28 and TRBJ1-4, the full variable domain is DVKVTQSSRYLVKRTGEKVFLECVQDMDHENMFWYRQDPGLGLRLIYFSYDVKMKEKGDIPEGYSVSREKKERFSLILESASTNQTSMYLCASSFVQANEKLFFGSGTQLSVL.

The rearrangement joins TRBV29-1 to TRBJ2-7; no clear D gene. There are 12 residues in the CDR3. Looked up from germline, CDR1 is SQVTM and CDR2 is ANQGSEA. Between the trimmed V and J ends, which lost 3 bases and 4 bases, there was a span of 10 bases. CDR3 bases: TGCAGCGTTGAGGGGTCTCAATACGAGCAGTACTTC. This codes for CSVEGSQYEQYF.

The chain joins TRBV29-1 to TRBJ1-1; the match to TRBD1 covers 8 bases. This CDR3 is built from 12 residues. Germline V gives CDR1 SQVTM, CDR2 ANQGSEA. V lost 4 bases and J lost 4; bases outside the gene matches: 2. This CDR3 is CSVADRVTEAFF. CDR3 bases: TGCAGCGTTGCGGACAGGGTCACTGAAGCTTTCTTT.